Following are 28 T cell receptor beta chains from one sample sequenced in a study of shared clonotypes between healthy human individuals. The naive CD8 subset, CD45RO-negative cells positively selected for CCR7, excluded terminally differentiated effector memory CD45RA+ cells. Method: immunoSEQ multiplex PCR; TCRdb's copy keeps in-frame clones and lacks some. The sample carries more than 2 million clones, roughly 93% recorded once. Sequences were obtained from naive CD8+ T cells from PBMCs. The receptors originated from a man aged 18-30 years in good health. Some clones in this sample may be carry-over from other donors' samples.

The chain employs TRBV9 and TRBJ1-1; D gene ambiguous. V lost 4 bases, J lost 5 bases, and 18 bases lay in between. Germline CDR1 is SGDLS and CDR2 is YYNGEE. This CDR3 spans 15 amino acids. CDR3 region: CASSPLQGMATEAFF. As DNA, the CDR3 is TGTGCCAGCAGCCCCTTACAAGGGATGGCGACTGAAGCTTTCTTT. Combining the CDR3 with reference TRBV9 and TRBJ1-1 gives the whole variable domain DSGVTQTPKHLITATGQRVTLRCSPRSGDLSVYWYQQSLDQGLQFLIQYYNGEERAKGNILERFSAQQFPDLHSELNLSSLELGDSALYFCASSPLQGMATEAFFGQGTRLTVV.

The rearrangement links TRBV11-2 to TRBJ2-7; 9 positions agree with TRBD2. V shed 5 bases and J 7 bases; nucleotides not matched to a gene: 9. This CDR3 has 14 amino acids. Germline V lookup: CDR1 SGHAT, CDR2 FQNNGV. DNA of the CDR3: TGTGCCAGCAGCGAATTAGCGGGGGTCCCAGAGCAGTACTTC. Translation: CASSELAGVPEQYF.

The J gene is TRBJ2-7, the V gene TRBV10-3; D may be TRBD2 (6 bases). V lost 3 bases and J lost 4, with 13 bases in between. The CDR3 has 14 amino acids. The germline V gene has CDR1 ENHRY and CDR2 SYGVKD. In DNA form, the CDR3 reads TGTGCCATCAGTGACTCCAGAGGAGGGTACGAGCAGTACTTC. It is translated as CAISDSRGGYEQYF.

The rearrangement uses TRBV4-1 and TRBJ2-7, with 7 nucleotides matching TRBD2. The CDR3 has 14 amino acids. Trimming removed 1 base from V and 5 bases from J; junction bases left unmatched: 5. Germline CDR1 and CDR2: MGHRA and YSYEKL. CDR3 protein: CASSQVGGRNEQYF. The CDR3, as DNA: TGCGCCAGCAGCCAAGTGGGCGGGAGAAACGAGCAGTACTTC.

The V gene is TRBV20-1, the J gene TRBJ1-1; D remains ambiguous. Trimming took 5 bases from V and 1 from J, leaving 5 bases between them. The germline gives CDR1 DFQATT, CDR2 SNEGSKA (reference sequence). This CDR3 region has 11 residues. The CDR3 DNA follows: TGCAGTGCTGCCGAGAACACTGAAGCTTTCTTT. This translates into CSAAENTEAFF.

The CDR3, as DNA: TGTGCCAGCAGCTTAGTATTTACGGACTACACCATATATTTT. It specifies CASSLVFTDYTIYF. This chain links TRBV7-2 with TRBJ1-3, with no clear D. The CDR3 contains 14 residues. Trimming cost V 1 base and J 8 bases, with 12 bases left between them. In germline, CDR1 is SGHTA, CDR2 FQGNSA.

The chain employs TRBV7-9 and TRBJ2-5; D might be TRBD1 or TRBD2, each matching 5 bases. V lost 6 bases, J lost 4 bases, and 12 bases lay in between. This CDR3 is 13 amino acids long. The germline V gene encodes CDR1 SEHNR and CDR2 FQNEAQ (reference sequence). The CDR3 here is CASRPGLVETQYF. DNA for the CDR3: TGTGCCAGCAGACCGGGGCTAGTAGAGACCCAGTACTTC.

Notes on this clone: At one end, the junction sequence differs from germline, possibly due to a read error. The same CDR3 can be traced to other DNA sequences in this sample. The chain couples TRBV13 to TRBJ2-7, with D possibly matching TRBD2 (6 bases). From germline, CDR1 is PRHDT and CDR2 FYEKMQ (reference sequence). The CDR3 spans 12 residues. The DNA for the CDR3 is TGTGCCAGCAGCCTAGGGAGGAGGGAGCAGTACTTC. Protein sequence: CASSLGRREQYF.

In DNA form, the CDR3 reads TGTGCCAGCAGTTTATTCGTCAACGAGCAGTACTTC. Its protein is CASSLFVNEQYF. The chain combines TRBV28 with TRBJ2-7, with D hard to call. V shed 1 base and J shed 5 bases, with 6 bases lying between them. Germline assignment: CDR1 MDHEN and CDR2 SYDVKM. The length of the CDR3 is 12 residues.

Of note for this clone: The sample holds other DNA sequences that translate to the same CDR3. The chain has TRBV19 and TRBJ2-7; the D is unclear. V shed 5 bases and J shed 2 bases, with 10 bases lying between them. The germline V gene encodes CDR1 LNHDA and CDR2 SQIVND (reference sequence). The CDR3 is 13 residues long. CDR3 sequence (DNA): TGTGCCAGTAGTTCGACCCGCACCTACGAGCAGTACTTC. It yields the protein CASSSTRTYEQYF.

The chain is built from TRBV19 and TRBJ2-7; D is unclear. V was shortened by 3 bases and J by 3 bases, with 12 bases between the two germline ends. The germline gives CDR1 LNHDA, CDR2 SQIVND (reference sequence). This CDR3 comprises 14 residues. CDR3 in amino acids: CASSIGLDGYEQYF. DNA for the CDR3: TGTGCCAGTAGTATTGGGCTCGATGGCTACGAGCAGTACTTC.

This chain uses TRBV29-1 with TRBJ2-7; D gene uncertain. This CDR3 contains 17 residues. Between the trimmed V and J ends, which lost 6 bases and 0 bases, there was a span of 24 bases. Germline V gene data show CDR1 as SQVTM and CDR2 as ANQGSEA. The CDR3 reads CSVRLNRDPWSSYEQYF. CDR3 nucleotide sequence: TGCAGCGTCCGCTTAAATCGTGACCCGTGGAGCTCCTACGAGCAGTACTTC.

V is TRBV5-6 and J is TRBJ2-7; D might be TRBD2 (6 bases). Germline V gene lookup returns CDR1 SGHDT and CDR2 YYEEEE. Trimming shortened V by 1 base and J by 6 bases, and 14 bases separated the two germline ends. The CDR3 has 14 amino acids. CDR3 DNA: TGTGCCAGCAGCTTGCCACAGGAGGGGCCCGAGCAGTACTTC. This sequence encodes CASSLPQEGPEQYF.

V and J are TRBV7-2 and TRBJ2-2; D not resolved. V lost 6 bases and J 6 bases, leaving 11 bases between the germline ends. The germline V gene has CDR1 SGHTA and CDR2 FQGNSA. The CDR3 consists of 13 residues. The CDR3 here is CASSQTPSGELFF. In DNA, the CDR3 is TGTGCCAGCAGTCAAACCCCTTCCGGGGAGCTGTTTTTT.

The V gene is TRBV29-1, the J gene TRBJ1-3; D is unresolved. The CDR3 has 11 residues. V was shortened by 5 bases and J by 4 bases, with 6 bases between the two germline ends. CDR1 and CDR2 from the germline V gene are SQVTM and ANQGSEA. The CDR3 protein is CSVLIGNTIYF. The CDR3 nucleotides read TGCAGCGTTTTGATCGGAAACACCATATATTTT.

This chain connects TRBV27 to TRBJ1-5; the match to TRBD1 covers 9 bases. The CDR3 sequence is 15 residues long. The ends lost 2 bases at V and 7 bases at J; junction bases unmatched: 6. Germline values: CDR1 MNHEY, CDR2 SMNVEV (reference sequence). The CDR3 is CASSLQGGQGQPQHF. Written as DNA, the CDR3 is TGTGCCAGCAGTTTACAAGGGGGACAGGGACAGCCCCAGCATTTT.

The V call is TRBV29-1, the J call TRBJ2-7; D remains ambiguous. V gave up 4 bases and J gave up 3 bases, with 16 bases separating them. The CDR3 spans 14 residues. Looked up from germline, CDR1 is SQVTM and CDR2 is ANQGSEA. The CDR3 DNA reads as TGCAGCGTTGTCCAGACGGGCTTGGTCTACGAGCAGTACTTC. Its translation is CSVVQTGLVYEQYF.

This clone was observed a single time. The chain employs TRBV27 and TRBJ2-2; the D gene is possibly TRBD2 (6 bases). There are 15 residues in the CDR3. The V end lost 3 bases, the J end lost 6 bases, and 14 bases lay between the germline ends. CDR1 and CDR2 from the germline V gene are MNHEY and SMNVEV (reference sequence). The DNA for the CDR3 is TGTGCCAGCAGTTTTGGCGGAGGGAGCCCCGGGGAGCTGTTTTTT. Amino acid sequence: CASSFGGGSPGELFF.

The gene calls are TRBV5-5 and TRBJ1-1; D gene ambiguous. Deletions cut 0 bases from V and 3 bases from J, with 12 bases between. Germline V CDR1 and CDR2: SGHKS, YYEKEE (reference sequence). CDR3 length: 15 amino acids. DNA of the CDR3: TGTGCCAGCAGCTTGGGCTGGGCAGACTACACTGAAGCTTTCTTT. This sequence encodes CASSLGWADYTEAFF. Full variable domain (remainder filled in from reference TRBV5-5 and TRBJ1-1): DAGVTQSPTHLIKTRGQQVTLRCSPISGHKSVSWYQQVLGQGPQFIFQYYEKEERGRGNFPDRFSARQFPNYSSELNVNALLLGDSALYLCASSLGWADYTEAFFGQGTRLTVV.

V is TRBV4-1 and J is TRBJ2-3; D is ambiguous. From germline, CDR1 is MGHRA and CDR2 YSYEKL. The CDR3 has 16 amino acids. The V gene lost 1 base and the J gene lost 4 bases, with 15 bases spanning the gap. CDR3 DNA: TGCGCCAGCAGCCAAGTTCGGGCGGTAAGCGCAGATACGCAGTATTTT. This encodes CASSQVRAVSADTQYF.

The chain carries TRBV7-9 and TRBJ2-1; D call uncertain. Looked up from germline, CDR1 is SEHNR and CDR2 is FQNEAQ (reference sequence). Trimming stripped 4 bases from V and 8 bases from J, with 9 bases between. The CDR3 length is 12 residues. CDR3 amino acids: CASSSKFYEQFF. CDR3 DNA: TGTGCCAGCAGCTCAAAGTTCTATGAGCAGTTCTTC.

V is TRBV11-2 and J is TRBJ2-7, with 9 bases lining up with TRBD2. With 6 bases clipped from V and 4 bases from J, the junction kept 19 bases outside the gene matches. The CDR3 extends over 18 amino acids. Germline CDR1 is SGHAT and CDR2 is FQNNGV. The CDR3: CASRGLKTSGYRGYEQYF. The CDR3 nucleotides read TGTGCCAGCAGGGGGCTTAAGACTAGCGGATACAGGGGTTACGAGCAGTACTTC.

The chain is built from TRBV5-4 and TRBJ2-1, with TRBD2 identical over 7 bases. This CDR3 has 14 residues. Per the germline V gene, CDR1 is SGHNT and CDR2 is YYREEE (reference sequence). Unmatched junction bases numbered 2, after V lost 4 bases and J lost 1 base. CDR3 DNA sequence: TGTGCCAGCAGCGGGACTACATCCTACAATGAGCAGTTCTTC. It encodes CASSGTTSYNEQFF.

The chain has TRBV4-3 and TRBJ1-2; D uncertain. The CDR3 has 15 amino acids. Trimming shortened V by 0 bases and J by 0 bases, and 8 bases separated the two germline ends. From germline, CDR1 is LGHNA and CDR2 YSLEER. CDR3 sequence reads: CASSQDLRTNYGYTF. The CDR3 DNA reads TGCGCCAGCAGCCAAGATCTGCGGACTAACTATGGCTACACCTTC.

The rearrangement joins TRBV5-6 to TRBJ1-2, with D possibly matching TRBD1 (6 bases). The CDR3 runs to 17 residues. Germline CDR1 SGHDT, CDR2 YYEEEE. V was clipped by 3 bases and J by 4 bases, with 22 bases between them. As DNA, the CDR3 is TGTGCCAGCAGCTCGGACGACGAAGACAGGAAGATCTATGGCTACACCTTC. Protein sequence: CASSSDDEDRKIYGYTF.

The chain is built from TRBV4-3 and TRBJ2-4; 7 nucleotides agree with TRBD1. Looked up from germline, CDR1 is LGHNA and CDR2 is YSLEER. V shed 4 bases, J shed 2 bases, and the junction held 8 bases outside the gene matches. The CDR3 loop spans 16 amino acids. The CDR3 reads CASSPSWTGTKNIQYF. The CDR3 DNA sequence: TGCGCCAGCAGCCCCTCCTGGACAGGAACCAAAAACATTCAGTACTTC.

The J gene is TRBJ1-1, the V gene TRBV13; D may be TRBD1 (5 bases). The CDR3 has 14 amino acids. Germline V gene lookup returns CDR1 PRHDT and CDR2 FYEKMQ (reference sequence). V was pared by 4 bases and J by 5 bases, with 14 bases between. As DNA, the CDR3 is TGTGCCAGCAGCTCATCGGGGGGACGGACTGAAGCTTTCTTT. It is translated as CASSSSGGRTEAFF.

The V call is TRBV5-6, the J call TRBJ1-2; 9 bases are a match to TRBD1. The CDR3 is 17 amino acids. Germline V gives CDR1 SGHDT, CDR2 YYEEEE. V shed 0 bases and J 4 bases; nucleotides not matched to a gene: 10. CDR3 sequence (DNA): TGTGCCAGCAGCTTGGGGTTAGCTGGGGACAGGGCCTATGGCTACACCTTC. Its protein is CASSLGLAGDRAYGYTF.